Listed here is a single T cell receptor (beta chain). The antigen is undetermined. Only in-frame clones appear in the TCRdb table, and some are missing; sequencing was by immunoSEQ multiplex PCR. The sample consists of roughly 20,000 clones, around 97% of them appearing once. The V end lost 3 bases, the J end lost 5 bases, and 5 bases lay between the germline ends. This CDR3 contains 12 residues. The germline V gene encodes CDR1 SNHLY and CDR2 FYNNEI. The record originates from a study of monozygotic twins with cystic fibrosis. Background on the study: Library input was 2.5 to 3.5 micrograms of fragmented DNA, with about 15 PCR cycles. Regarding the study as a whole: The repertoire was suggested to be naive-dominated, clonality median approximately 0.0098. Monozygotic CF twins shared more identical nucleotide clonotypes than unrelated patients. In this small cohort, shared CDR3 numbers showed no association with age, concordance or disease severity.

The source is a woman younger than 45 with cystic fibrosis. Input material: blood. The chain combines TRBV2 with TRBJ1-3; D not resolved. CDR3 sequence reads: CASSDYRNTIYF. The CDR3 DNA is TGTGCCAGCAGTGATTACAGAAACACCATATATTTT.